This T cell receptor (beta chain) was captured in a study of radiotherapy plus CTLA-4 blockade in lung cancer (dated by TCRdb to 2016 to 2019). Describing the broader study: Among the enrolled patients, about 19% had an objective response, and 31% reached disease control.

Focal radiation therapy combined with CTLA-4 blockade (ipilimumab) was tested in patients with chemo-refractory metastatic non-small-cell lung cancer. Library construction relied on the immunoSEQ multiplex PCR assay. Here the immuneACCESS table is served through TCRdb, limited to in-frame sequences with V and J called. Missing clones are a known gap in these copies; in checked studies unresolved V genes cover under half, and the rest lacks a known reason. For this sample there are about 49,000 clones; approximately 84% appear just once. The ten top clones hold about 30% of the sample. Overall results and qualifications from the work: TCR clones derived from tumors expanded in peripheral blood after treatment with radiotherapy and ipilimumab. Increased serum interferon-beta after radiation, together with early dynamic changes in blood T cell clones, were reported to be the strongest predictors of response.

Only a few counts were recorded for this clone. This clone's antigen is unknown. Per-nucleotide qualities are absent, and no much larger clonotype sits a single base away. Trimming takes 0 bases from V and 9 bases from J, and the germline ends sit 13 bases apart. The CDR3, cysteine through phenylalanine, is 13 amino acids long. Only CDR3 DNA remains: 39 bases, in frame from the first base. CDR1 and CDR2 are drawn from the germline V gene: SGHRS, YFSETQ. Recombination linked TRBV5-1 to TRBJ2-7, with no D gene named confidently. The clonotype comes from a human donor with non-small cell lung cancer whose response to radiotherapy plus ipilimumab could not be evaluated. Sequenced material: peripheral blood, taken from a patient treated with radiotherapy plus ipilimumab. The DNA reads TGCGCCAGCAGCTTGGAGACACCAGAAGGGCAGTACTTC. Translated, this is CASSLETPEGQYF. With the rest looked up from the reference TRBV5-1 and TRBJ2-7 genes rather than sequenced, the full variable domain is KAGVTQTPRYLIKTRGQQVTLSCSPISGHRSVSWYQQTPGQGLQFLFEYFSETQRNKGNFPGRFSGRQFSNSRSEMNVSTLELGDSALYLCASSLETPEGQYFGPGTRLTVT.